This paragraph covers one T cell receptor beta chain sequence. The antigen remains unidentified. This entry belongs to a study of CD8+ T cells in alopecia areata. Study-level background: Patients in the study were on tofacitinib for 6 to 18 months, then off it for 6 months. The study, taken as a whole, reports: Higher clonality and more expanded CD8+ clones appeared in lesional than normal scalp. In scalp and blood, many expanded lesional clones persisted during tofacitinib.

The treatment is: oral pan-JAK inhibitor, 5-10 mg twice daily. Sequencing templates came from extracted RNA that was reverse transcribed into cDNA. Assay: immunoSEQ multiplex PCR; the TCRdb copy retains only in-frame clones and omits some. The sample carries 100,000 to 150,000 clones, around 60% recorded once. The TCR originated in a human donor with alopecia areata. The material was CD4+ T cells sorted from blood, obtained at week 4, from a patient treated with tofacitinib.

CDR3 amino acids: CSVESGARDTQYF. CDR3 bases: TGCAGCGTTGAATCGGGGGCAAGAGATACGCAGTATTTT. V and J are TRBV29-1 and TRBJ2-3; D is tentatively TRBD1 or TRBD2 (6 bases each). CDR1 is SQVTM and CDR2 is ANQGSEA in the germline V gene. The CDR3 has 13 residues. Trimming took off 2 bases at V and 5 bases at J, with 11 bases between the two ends.